This note documents a single T cell receptor beta chain sequence. Its matching antigen is unknown. This specimen comes from a study of cytomegalovirus exposure and HLA in healthy donors. Findings and caveats of the study: The study designated about 180 TCR beta chains cytomegalovirus-associated. In vitro experiments confirmed that three CMV-associated chains were specific for CMV antigens.

Sequencing used immunoSEQ multiplex PCR; TCRdb keeps in-frame clones, though not all of them. Of 110,000 to 150,000 clones listed, about 86% were seen once; the top ten hold over 6.5%. This receptor was obtained from a woman between 18 and 29 years old in good health and CMV-seropositive. The sequenced sample consisted of PBMCs.

CDR3: CSARGGSEQYF. CDR3 nucleotides: TGCAGTGCTAGAGGCGGGAGCGAGCAGTACTTC. This sequence joins TRBV20-1 and TRBJ2-7, with 7 bases that match TRBD2. This CDR3 contains 11 residues. After removal of 1 base from V and 6 bases from J, the junction contained 0 bases not matched to a gene. Per the germline V gene, CDR1 is DFQATT and CDR2 is SNEGSKA (reference sequence).